The entry below gives a single T cell receptor (beta chain) sequence along with its context. The antigen it binds to is not known. Per-base quality was not reported, and no clone a single base away is much larger than it. The CDR3 sequence holds 12 residues, the cysteine and phenylalanine included. CDR3 DNA only is kept here, 36 bases in frame from base 1. Between the V and J ends, shortened by 5 bases and 5 bases respectively, the junction contains 9 bases. Sequences SEHNR (CDR1) and FQNEAQ (CDR2) are obtained from the germline V gene (reference sequence). The sample comes from a study of siplizumab effects on memory and regulatory T cells (dated by TCRdb to between 2018 and 2021). Broadly, across the study: The effect of the anti-CD2 antibody siplizumab on alloreactive T-cell subsets was examined in allogeneic mixed lymphocyte reactions constructed from human PBMCs.

What the work shows at the level of the full study, not this receptor alone: Roughly 80-95% of proliferating CD4+ or CD8+ clones could not be assigned a naive or memory phenotype. No functional confirmation was obtained for the suppressive function of proliferating Tregs from siplizumab cultures. Because sequences at frequencies below about 10^-5 were poorly captured, only a minor fraction of alloreactive clones could be mapped back to unstimulated subsets. Greater diversity appeared to be present in unstimulated naive T cells than in memory T cells, and a substantial contribution to the alloresponse seemed to be made by naive cells. Siplizumab significantly reduced the cumulative frequency of alloreactive sequences traceable to unstimulated CD4+ memory T cells. Among mappable alloreactive CD4+ clones, an average Treg-derived fraction of about 70% was observed with siplizumab, compared with 25% to 30% in control reactions.

Sorted unstimulated T cells and proliferating T cells recovered from mixed lymphocyte reactions were subjected to TCRbeta CDR3 sequencing. Fresh whole blood from 9 to 11 HLA-typed healthy donors was used to isolate PBMCs. Unstimulated CD4+ non-regulatory T cells were FACS-sorted to map the origin of alloreactive clones. The library relied on the immunoSEQ multiplex PCR assay. Approximately 10^5 TCR templates per sample were assayed by the deep sequencing platform. Genomic DNA extracted from sorted T cells was used for TCRbeta CDR3 sequencing. Concerning the study's data processing: The R programming language was used for clonal analysis of TCRbeta CDR3 data. Alloreactive CD4+ and CD8+ clones were defined by comparing unstimulated samples with post-reaction CFSE-low samples. Alloreactive CD4+ clones were assigned to regulatory or non-regulatory origin by matching sequences to sorted unstimulated Treg and non-Treg repertoires. TCRdb took this table from immuneACCESS and kept in-frame rearrangements with V and J called. Such tables lack part of the clones; where checked against another copy, unresolved V genes explain under half of the gap, and the rest is unexplained. Clonal size and the V and J genes are those of that table, whereas D and trimming came from the DNA. This sample gives around 95,000 clones in total; approximately 94% of them show up just once. The ten top clones hold 1% to 1.5% of the sample.

The chain uses TRBV7-9 and TRBJ2-5, with the D gene not clear enough to name. Sequenced sample: non-Treg CD4+ T cells sorted from blood. Per the publication, the cell subset or site label means: FACS-sorted unstimulated CD4+ non-regulatory T cells. The clonotype originates from a human donor in good health. The CDR3 corresponds to CASSRQLETQYF. The bases read TGTGCCAGCAGCCGACAATTGGAGACCCAGTACTTC.